One and the same sample provided the 21 T cell receptor beta chains below, sequenced in a study of radiation and T cells in renal cell carcinoma (dated by TCRdb to between 2020 and 2021). The receptor library was made with the immunoSEQ multiplex PCR assay. TCRdb re-hosts the immuneACCESS table, in-frame sequences only. Its copies lack some clones; in the studies checked, an unresolved V gene accounts for under half of them, and the cause for the rest is not known. The sample table lists about 130,000 clones, 81% of them with a count of one. The ten largest account for 5% to 6.5% of the sample. Read against the paper, the sample's time point label means: blood 2 weeks post-SBRT. The treatment or condition label of this sample denotes: 15 Gy SBRT to primary tumor, nephrectomy 4 weeks later. Specimen: blood, collected from a patient whose treatment included radiotherapy and nephrectomy. These receptors were taken from a man aged 50 to 59 with renal cell carcinoma.

V and J are TRBV6-1 and TRBJ2-1; 13 bases line up with TRBD2. This CDR3 has 15 amino acids. With V trimmed by 6 bases and J by 9 bases, 8 bases remained unmatched. Germline assignment: CDR1 MNHNS and CDR2 SASEGT. The CDR3 loop reads CASRLLAGGPGEQFF. CDR3 bases: TGTGCCAGCAGATTACTAGCGGGAGGGCCAGGTGAGCAGTTCTTC.

The chain uses TRBV5-1 and TRBJ2-3, with 8 bases matching TRBD1. Trimming cost V 4 bases and J 9 bases; bases outside gene matches: 10. The CDR3 has 14 residues. Germline V lookup: CDR1 SGHRS, CDR2 YFSETQ. DNA of the CDR3: TGCGCCAGCAGCGAAGGGACAGGATGGGGCACGCAGTATTTT. It translates to CASSEGTGWGTQYF.

This sequence joins TRBV19 and TRBJ1-1, with no clear D. The germline V gene encodes CDR1 LNHDA and CDR2 SQIVND (reference sequence). The CDR3 contains 14 residues. With 3 bases removed from V and 4 bases from J, the gap between germline ends came to 12 bases. CDR3 nucleotides: TGTGCCAGTAGTATCCGACTTTCGGGCACTGAAGCTTTCTTT. Translated: CASSIRLSGTEAFF.

This clone was observed a single time. This chain connects TRBV19 to TRBJ2-1; tentatively, D is TRBD1 (6 bases). Germline V gene sequence: CDR1 LNHDA, CDR2 SQIVND (reference sequence). V lost 3 bases and J lost 7, with 19 bases in between. The CDR3 totals 16 residues. CDR3 loop: CASSIRAQGDANEQFF. CDR3 in DNA: TGTGCCAGTAGTATTCGGGCACAGGGAGATGCTAATGAGCAGTTCTTC.

V gene TRBV18 combines with J gene TRBJ2-7; D is undetermined. This CDR3 is built from 15 residues. Trimming took off 6 bases at V and 2 bases at J, with 17 bases between the two ends. CDR1 KGHSH and CDR2 LQKENI come from the germline V gene. The CDR3 protein is CASSEVRALTYEQYF. The CDR3 DNA reads as TGTGCCAGCTCGGAAGTAAGGGCTCTCACCTACGAGCAGTACTTC.

This rearrangement joins TRBV7-2 to TRBJ2-1; 7 bases align to TRBD2. The J segment lost 9 bases and the V segment lost 1 base, leaving 3 bases of the junction unmatched. The CDR3 is 13 residues long. Germline-derived CDR1 and CDR2 are SGHTA and FQGNSA. The CDR3 DNA reads TGTGCCAGCAGCTTAGGACTAGCTGGTGAGCAGTTCTTC. Protein: CASSLGLAGEQFF.

This chain links TRBV2 with TRBJ2-3; D possibly matches TRBD1 or TRBD2 (5 bases each). Germline V gene lookup returns CDR1 SNHLY and CDR2 FYNNEI. V lost 6 bases and J 2 bases, leaving 12 bases between the germline ends. The CDR3 loop spans 14 amino acids. CDR3 in DNA: TGTGCCAGCAGGCCGGGGCAGAACACAGATACGCAGTATTTT. This sequence encodes CASRPGQNTDTQYF.

The J gene is TRBJ1-3, the V gene TRBV28; no firm D call. Trimming pared 3 bases from V and 8 bases from J, leaving 8 bases between. The CDR3 is 12 residues long. Germline CDR1 reads MDHEN; CDR2 reads SYDVKM. The DNA for the CDR3 is TGTGCCAGCAGTTTGGTCGGCGACACCATATATTTT. As protein: CASSLVGDTIYF.

This clone was found once. V usage is TRBV5-1 and J usage is TRBJ2-1; D remains ambiguous. This CDR3 is built from 12 residues. V dropped 4 bases and J dropped 8 bases, with 10 bases sitting between them. Per the germline V gene, CDR1 is SGHRS and CDR2 is YFSETQ. The CDR3 spells CASSPPRDEQFF. CDR3 nucleotide sequence: TGCGCCAGCAGCCCCCCTAGAGATGAGCAGTTCTTC. Full variable domain (rest looked up from reference TRBV5-1 and TRBJ2-1): KAGVTQTPRYLIKTRGQQVTLSCSPISGHRSVSWYQQTPGQGLQFLFEYFSETQRNKGNFPGRFSGRQFSNSRSEMNVSTLELGDSALYLCASSPPRDEQFFGPGTRLTVL.

This rearrangement joins TRBV2 to TRBJ2-1, with unresolved D. Germline CDR1 reads SNHLY; CDR2 reads FYNNEI. V dropped 9 bases and J dropped 7 bases, with 19 bases sitting between them. This CDR3 is 14 amino acids long. The CDR3 bases are TGTGCCAGTGGGGTTGGACCCTTGTCGAATGAGCAGTTCTTC. Its protein product is CASGVGPLSNEQFF. Variable domain in full (rest from reference TRBV2 and TRBJ2-1): EPEVTQTPSHQVTQMGQEVILRCVPISNHLYFYWYRQILGQKVEFLVSFYNNEISEKSEIFDDQFSVERPDGSNFTLKIRSTKLEDSAMYFCASGVGPLSNEQFFGPGTRLTVL.

The J gene is TRBJ2-1, the V gene TRBV30; 9 bases fit TRBD2. Unmatched junction bases numbered 8, after V lost 5 bases and J lost 9 bases. The germline gives CDR1 GTSNPN, CDR2 SVGIG (reference sequence). The CDR3 is 13 residues long. The chain's CDR3 is CAWVAGGPGEQFF. CDR3 bases: TGTGCCTGGGTCGCGGGGGGGCCAGGTGAGCAGTTCTTC.

The V call is TRBV20-1, the J call TRBJ2-1; 9 bases line up with TRBD2. In germline, CDR1 is DFQATT, CDR2 SNEGSKA (reference sequence). The CDR3 covers 11 residues. With 6 bases clipped from V and 15 bases from J, the junction kept 9 bases outside the gene matches. CDR3 region: CSAPQTSGPFF. As DNA, the CDR3 is TGCAGTGCCCCTCAGACTAGCGGCCCGTTCTTC.

The rearrangement links TRBV5-4 to TRBJ2-5; 7 nucleotides agree with TRBD1. The trim removed 3 bases at V and 1 base at J, leaving 9 bases unmatched. This CDR3 contains 16 residues. Germline V lookup: CDR1 SGHNT, CDR2 YYREEE (reference sequence). CDR3 sequence: CASSSPGQLGQETQYF. The CDR3 bases are TGTGCCAGCAGCTCCCCGGGACAGCTGGGCCAAGAGACCCAGTACTTC.

This rearrangement joins TRBV9 to TRBJ2-4; D possibly matches TRBD1 or TRBD2 (6 bases each). The germline V gene has CDR1 SGDLS and CDR2 YYNGEE. The V and J ends lost 0 bases and 5 bases respectively, with 18 bases between them. The length of the CDR3 is 17 residues. The chain's CDR3 is CASSVAFGGGLENIQYF. Here the CDR3 DNA reads TGTGCCAGCAGCGTAGCTTTCGGGGGCGGGTTGGAAAACATTCAGTACTTC.

The rearrangement uses TRBV2 and TRBJ1-2; 9 positions match TRBD1. CDR1 and CDR2 from the germline V gene are SNHLY and FYNNEI. CDR3 length equals 17 residues. Unmatched junction bases numbered 10, after V lost 1 base and J lost 4 bases. CDR3 sequence: CASSEGTGVLGGYGYTF. Written as DNA, the CDR3 is TGTGCCAGCAGTGAAGGGACAGGGGTTTTGGGGGGCTATGGCTACACCTTC.

The V call is TRBV5-5, the J call TRBJ2-5; the D is unclear. V gave up 2 bases and J gave up 1 base, with 0 bases separating them. Germline-derived CDR1 and CDR2 are SGHKS and YYEKEE (reference sequence). The CDR3 contains 11 residues. The CDR3 sequence is CASSFQETQYF. The CDR3 bases are TGTGCCAGCAGCTTCCAAGAGACCCAGTACTTC. The full variable domain, its missing parts supplied by reference TRBV5-5 and TRBJ2-5, is DAGVTQSPTHLIKTRGQQVTLRCSPISGHKSVSWYQQVLGQGPQFIFQYYEKEERGRGNFPDRFSARQFPNYSSELNVNALLLGDSALYLCASSFQETQYFGPGTRLLVL.

The V call is TRBV5-4, the J call TRBJ1-2, with 8 bases that match TRBD1. CDR1 and CDR2 (germline): SGHNT, YYREEE (reference sequence). The CDR3 is 14 amino acids. V shed 3 bases, J shed 3 bases, and the junction held 4 bases outside the gene matches. CDR3 coding DNA: TGTGCCAGCAGCTCGGCAGGGGGCGACTATGGCTACACCTTC. Amino acids: CASSSAGGDYGYTF.

The chain employs TRBV5-1 and TRBJ2-3, with 9 bases lining up with TRBD2. CDR3 length: 16 residues. V lost 4 bases to trimming and J lost 2 bases; unmatched junction nucleotides: 8. Germline CDR1 reads SGHRS; CDR2 reads YFSETQ. CDR3 DNA: TGCGCCAGCAGCATTATCCCTAGCGGGGCCACAGATACGCAGTATTTT. Translated, it gives CASSIIPSGATDTQYF.

The genes are TRBV5-8 and TRBJ1-2; the D is unclear. Germline assignment: CDR1 SGHTS and CDR2 YDEGEE. The CDR3 contains 16 residues. The ends were cut back, 0 bases at V and 4 bases at J, with 16 bases in the middle. Here the CDR3 reads CASSLEIGVGGYGYTF. DNA of the CDR3: TGTGCCAGCAGCTTGGAAATCGGAGTTGGCGGCTATGGCTACACCTTC.

This clone was found a few times. This sequence joins TRBV7-6 and TRBJ2-5; 11 bases map to TRBD2. CDR1 is SGHVS and CDR2 is FNYEAQ in the germline V gene. The ends lost 3 bases at V and 1 base at J; junction bases unmatched: 1. This CDR3 has 15 amino acids. The CDR3 DNA sequence: TGTGCCAGCAGCTTTACTAGCGGGAGCCAAGAGACCCAGTACTTC. Protein: CASSFTSGSQETQYF.

V usage is TRBV11-1 and J usage is TRBJ1-4; no definite D call. Trimming shortened V by 0 bases and J by 8 bases, and 10 bases separated the two germline ends. From germline, CDR1 is SGHAT and CDR2 FQDESV (reference sequence). CDR3 length: 14 amino acids. This CDR3 is CASSLADVREKLFF. The DNA for the CDR3 is TGTGCCAGCAGCTTAGCGGACGTGCGCGAAAAACTGTTTTTT.